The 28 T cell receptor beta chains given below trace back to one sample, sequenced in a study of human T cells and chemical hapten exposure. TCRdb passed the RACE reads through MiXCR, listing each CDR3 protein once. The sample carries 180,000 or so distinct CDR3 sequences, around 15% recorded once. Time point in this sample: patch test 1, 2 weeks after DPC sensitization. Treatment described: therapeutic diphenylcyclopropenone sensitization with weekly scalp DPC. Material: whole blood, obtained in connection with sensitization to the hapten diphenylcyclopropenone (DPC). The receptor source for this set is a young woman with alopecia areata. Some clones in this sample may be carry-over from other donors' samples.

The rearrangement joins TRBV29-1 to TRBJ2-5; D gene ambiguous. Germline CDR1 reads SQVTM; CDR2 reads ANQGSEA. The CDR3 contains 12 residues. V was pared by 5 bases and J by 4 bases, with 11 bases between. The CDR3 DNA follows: TGCAGCGTTCTGCAGGCCCTAGAGACCCAGTACTTC. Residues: CSVLQALETQYF.

This CDR3 is CASSRIGYEQYF. The CDR3 region has the DNA TGTGCCAGCAGCCGTATCGGCTACGAGCAGTACTTC. This rearrangement joins TRBV7-2 to TRBJ2-7; D is undetermined. V shed 5 bases and J shed 3 bases, with 8 bases lying between them. Germline CDR1 reads SGHTA; CDR2 reads FQGNSA. The CDR3 runs to 12 residues.

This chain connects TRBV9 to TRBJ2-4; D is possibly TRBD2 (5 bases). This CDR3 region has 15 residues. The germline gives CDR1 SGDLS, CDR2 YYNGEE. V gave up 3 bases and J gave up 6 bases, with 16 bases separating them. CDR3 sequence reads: CASSGLDPGGNIQYF. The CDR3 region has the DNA TGTGCCAGCAGCGGGTTGGACCCTGGAGGAAACATTCAGTACTTC.

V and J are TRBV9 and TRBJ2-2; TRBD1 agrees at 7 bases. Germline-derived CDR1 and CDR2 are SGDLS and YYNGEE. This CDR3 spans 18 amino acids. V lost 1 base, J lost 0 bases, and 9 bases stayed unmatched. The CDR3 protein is CASSVRPKGAANTGELFF. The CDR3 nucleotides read TGTGCCAGCAGCGTAAGGCCTAAGGGGGCCGCGAACACCGGGGAGCTGTTTTTT.

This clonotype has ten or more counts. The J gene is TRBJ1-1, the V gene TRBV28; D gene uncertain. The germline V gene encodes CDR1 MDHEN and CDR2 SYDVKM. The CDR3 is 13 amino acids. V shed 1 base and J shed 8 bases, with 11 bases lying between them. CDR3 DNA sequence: TGTGCCAGCAGTTTATTGATAGGACGGGAAGCTTTCTTT. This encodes CASSLLIGREAFF.

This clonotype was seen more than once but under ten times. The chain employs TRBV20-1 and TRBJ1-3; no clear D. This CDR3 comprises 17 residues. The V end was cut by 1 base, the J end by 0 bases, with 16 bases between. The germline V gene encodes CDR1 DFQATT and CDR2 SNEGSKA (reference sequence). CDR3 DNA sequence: TGCAGTGCTAGAGGAATCGGGCAGTCTAGCTCTGGAAACACCATATATTTT. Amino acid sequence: CSARGIGQSSSGNTIYF.

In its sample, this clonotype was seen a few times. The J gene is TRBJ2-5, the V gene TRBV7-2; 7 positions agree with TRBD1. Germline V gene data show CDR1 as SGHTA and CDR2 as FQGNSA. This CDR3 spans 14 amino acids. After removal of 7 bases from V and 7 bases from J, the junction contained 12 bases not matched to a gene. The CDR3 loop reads CASTYQQGLGTQYF. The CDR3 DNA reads TGTGCCAGCACCTATCAACAGGGGTTGGGGACCCAGTACTTC.

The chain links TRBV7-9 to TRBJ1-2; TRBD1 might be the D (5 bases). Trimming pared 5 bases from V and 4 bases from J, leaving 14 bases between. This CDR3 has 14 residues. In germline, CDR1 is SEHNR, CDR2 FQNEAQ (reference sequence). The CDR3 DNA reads TGTGCCAGCAGCCACTCGGACAACCCCTATGGCTACACCTTC. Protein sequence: CASSHSDNPYGYTF.

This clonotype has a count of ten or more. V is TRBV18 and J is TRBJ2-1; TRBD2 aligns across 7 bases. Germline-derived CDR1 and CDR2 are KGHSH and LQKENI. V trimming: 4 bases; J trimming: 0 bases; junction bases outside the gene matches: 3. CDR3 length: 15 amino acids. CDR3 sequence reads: CASSLGGSSYNEQFF. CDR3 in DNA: TGTGCCAGCTCACTGGGCGGGAGCTCCTACAATGAGCAGTTCTTC.

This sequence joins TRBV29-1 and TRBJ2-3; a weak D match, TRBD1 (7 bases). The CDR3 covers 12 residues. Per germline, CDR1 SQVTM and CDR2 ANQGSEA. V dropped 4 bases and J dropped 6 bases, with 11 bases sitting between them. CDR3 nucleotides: TGCAGCGTTGCCAGGGGGGCGGATACGCAGTATTTT. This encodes CSVARGADTQYF.

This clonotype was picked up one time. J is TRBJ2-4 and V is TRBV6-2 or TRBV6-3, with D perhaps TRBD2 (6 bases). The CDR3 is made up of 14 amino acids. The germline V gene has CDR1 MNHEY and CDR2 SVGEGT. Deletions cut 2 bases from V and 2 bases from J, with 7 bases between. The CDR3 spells CASSYGGSKNIQYF. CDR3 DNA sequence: TGTGCCAGCAGTTACGGAGGGTCCAAAAACATTCAGTACTTC.

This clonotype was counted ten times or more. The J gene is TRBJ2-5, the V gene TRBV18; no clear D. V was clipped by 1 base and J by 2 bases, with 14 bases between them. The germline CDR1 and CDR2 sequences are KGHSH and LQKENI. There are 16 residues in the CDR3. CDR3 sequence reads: CASSPRVQTSQETQYF. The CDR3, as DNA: TGTGCCAGCTCACCACGTGTCCAGACAAGTCAAGAGACCCAGTACTTC.

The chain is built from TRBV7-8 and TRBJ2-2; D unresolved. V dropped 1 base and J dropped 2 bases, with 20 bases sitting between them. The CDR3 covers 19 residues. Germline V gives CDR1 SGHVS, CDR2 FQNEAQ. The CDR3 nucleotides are TGTGCCAGCAGCTTAGTCACCGGGCCGAGGCGGCTCAACACCGGGGAGCTGTTTTTT. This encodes CASSLVTGPRRLNTGELFF.

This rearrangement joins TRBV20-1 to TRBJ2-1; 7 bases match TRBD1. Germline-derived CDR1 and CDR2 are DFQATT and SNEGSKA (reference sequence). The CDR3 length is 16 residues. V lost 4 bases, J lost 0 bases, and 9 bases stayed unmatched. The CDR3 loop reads CSAIRQGPLSYNEQFF. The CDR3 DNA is TGCAGTGCTATTAGACAGGGACCCCTCTCCTACAATGAGCAGTTCTTC.

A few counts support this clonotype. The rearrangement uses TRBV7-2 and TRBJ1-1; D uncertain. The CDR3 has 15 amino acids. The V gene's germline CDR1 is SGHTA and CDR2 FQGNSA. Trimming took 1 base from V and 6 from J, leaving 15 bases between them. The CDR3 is CASSLGGLANAEAFF. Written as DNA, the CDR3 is TGTGCCAGCAGCTTAGGAGGTCTGGCAAACGCTGAAGCTTTCTTT.

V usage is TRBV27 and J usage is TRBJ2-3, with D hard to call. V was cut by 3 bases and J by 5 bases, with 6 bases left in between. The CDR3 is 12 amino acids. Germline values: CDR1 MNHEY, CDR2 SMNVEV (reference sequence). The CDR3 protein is CASSFSGDTQYF. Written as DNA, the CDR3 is TGTGCCAGCAGTTTTTCGGGAGATACGCAGTATTTT.

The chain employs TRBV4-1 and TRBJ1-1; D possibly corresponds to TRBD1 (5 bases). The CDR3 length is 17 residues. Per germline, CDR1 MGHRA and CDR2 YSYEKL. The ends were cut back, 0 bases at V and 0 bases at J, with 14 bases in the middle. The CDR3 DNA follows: TGCGCCAGCAGCCAAGAGTCCGGGACGGAGATGAACACTGAAGCTTTCTTT. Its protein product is CASSQESGTEMNTEAFF.

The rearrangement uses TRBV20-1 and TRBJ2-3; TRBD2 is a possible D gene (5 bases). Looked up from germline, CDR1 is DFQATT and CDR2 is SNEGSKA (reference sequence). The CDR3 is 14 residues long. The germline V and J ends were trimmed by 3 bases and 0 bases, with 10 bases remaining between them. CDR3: CSASLAGSTDTQYF. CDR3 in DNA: TGCAGTGCTAGTCTTGCGGGTAGCACAGATACGCAGTATTTT.

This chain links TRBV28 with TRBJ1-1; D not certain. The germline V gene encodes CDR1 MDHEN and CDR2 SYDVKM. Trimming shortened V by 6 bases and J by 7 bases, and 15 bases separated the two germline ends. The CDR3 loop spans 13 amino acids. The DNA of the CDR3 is TGTGCCAGCAGGTCTCCCGGGAGGAATGAAGCTTTCTTT. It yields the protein CASRSPGRNEAFF.

CDR3 sequence (DNA): TGTGCCAGCAGTTCCGCCCTATCGGAGACCCAGTACTTC. This encodes CASSSALSETQYF. The gene calls are TRBV12-3 or TRBV12-4 and TRBJ2-5; D ambiguous. V dropped 4 bases and J dropped 5 bases, with 11 bases sitting between them. This CDR3 is built from 13 residues.

CDR3 amino acids: CASSLVATNYEQYF. Written as DNA, the CDR3 is TGTGCCAGCAGCTTAGTGGCCACCAACTACGAGCAGTACTTC. This rearrangement joins TRBV7-2 to TRBJ2-7; D gene uncertain. The CDR3 is 14 amino acids. V shed 1 base and J shed 3 bases, with 10 bases lying between them. CDR1 SGHTA and CDR2 FQGNSA come from the germline V gene.

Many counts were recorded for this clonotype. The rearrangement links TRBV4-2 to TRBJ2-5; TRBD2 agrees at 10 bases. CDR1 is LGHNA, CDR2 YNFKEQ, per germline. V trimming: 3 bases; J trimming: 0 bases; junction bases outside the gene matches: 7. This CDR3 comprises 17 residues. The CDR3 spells CASSQGTLAGNQETQYF. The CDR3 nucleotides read TGTGCCAGCAGCCAGGGGACACTAGCGGGGAACCAAGAGACCCAGTACTTC.

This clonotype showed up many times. CDR3: CSARDPYTMNTEAFF. In nucleotides, the CDR3 is TGCAGTGCTAGAGATCCCTATACAATGAACACTGAAGCTTTCTTT. The gene calls are TRBV20-1 and TRBJ1-1; the D is unclear. Germline V lookup: CDR1 DFQATT, CDR2 SNEGSKA (reference sequence). V lost 0 bases and J 0 bases, leaving 11 bases between the germline ends. This CDR3 is built from 15 residues.

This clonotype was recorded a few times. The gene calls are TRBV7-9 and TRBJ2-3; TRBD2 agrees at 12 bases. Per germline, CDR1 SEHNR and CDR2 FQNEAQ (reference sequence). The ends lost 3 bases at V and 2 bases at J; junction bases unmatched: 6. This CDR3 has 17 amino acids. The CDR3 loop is CASSLGGLAGLTDTQYF. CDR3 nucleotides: TGTGCCAGCAGCTTGGGAGGACTAGCGGGGCTCACAGATACGCAGTATTTT.

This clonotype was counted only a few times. The CDR3 region has the DNA TGTGCCAGCAGTTACCAACAGAATTCACCCCTCCACTTT. This encodes CASSYQQNSPLHF. The chain is built from TRBV6-5 and TRBJ1-6, with D uncertain. Germline lookup yields CDR1 MNHEY and CDR2 SVGAGI. V gave up 2 bases and J gave up 7 bases, with 6 bases separating them. The CDR3 totals 13 residues.

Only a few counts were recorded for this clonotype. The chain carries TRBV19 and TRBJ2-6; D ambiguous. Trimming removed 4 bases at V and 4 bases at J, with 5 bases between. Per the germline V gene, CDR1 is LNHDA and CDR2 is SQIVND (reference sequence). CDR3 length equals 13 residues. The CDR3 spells CASSTSGANVLTF. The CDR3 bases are TGTGCCAGTAGTACCTCCGGGGCCAACGTCCTGACTTTC.

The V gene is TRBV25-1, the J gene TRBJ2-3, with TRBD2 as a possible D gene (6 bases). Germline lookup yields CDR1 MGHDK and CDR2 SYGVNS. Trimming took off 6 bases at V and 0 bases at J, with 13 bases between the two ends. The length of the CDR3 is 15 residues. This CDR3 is CASSRTGTSTDTQYF. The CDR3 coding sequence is TGTGCCAGCAGCCGTACCGGGACTAGCACAGATACGCAGTATTTT. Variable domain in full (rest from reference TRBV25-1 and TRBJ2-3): EADIYQTPRYLVIGTGKKITLECSQTMGHDKMYWYQQDPGMELHLIHYSYGVNSTEKGDLSSESTVSRIRTEHFPLTLESARPSHTSQYLCASSRTGTSTDTQYFGPGTRLTVL.

CDR3 protein: CASSFGTHNEQFF. CDR3 nucleotide sequence: TGTGCCAGCAGTTTCGGGACCCACAATGAGCAGTTCTTC. This sequence joins TRBV28 and TRBJ2-1; either TRBD1 or TRBD2 may supply D (5 bases each). The CDR3 runs to 13 residues. Germline V CDR1 and CDR2: MDHEN, SYDVKM. The ends were cut back, 3 bases at V and 5 bases at J, with 8 bases in the middle.